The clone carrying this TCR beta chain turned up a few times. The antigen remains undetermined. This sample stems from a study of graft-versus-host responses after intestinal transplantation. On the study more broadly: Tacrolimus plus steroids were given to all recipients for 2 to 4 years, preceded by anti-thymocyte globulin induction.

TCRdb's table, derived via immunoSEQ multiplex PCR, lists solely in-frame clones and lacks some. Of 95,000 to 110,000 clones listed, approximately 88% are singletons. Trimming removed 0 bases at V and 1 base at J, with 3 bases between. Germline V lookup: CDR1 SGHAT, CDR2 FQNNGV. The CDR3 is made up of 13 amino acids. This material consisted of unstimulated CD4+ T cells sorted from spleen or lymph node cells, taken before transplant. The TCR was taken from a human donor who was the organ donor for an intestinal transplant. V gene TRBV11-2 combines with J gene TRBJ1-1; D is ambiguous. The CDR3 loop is CASSLEGNTEAFF. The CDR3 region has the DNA TGTGCCAGCAGCTTAGAAGGGAACACTGAAGCTTTCTTT.